These 11 T cell receptor beta chains came from one sample sequenced in a study of metastatic and nonmetastatic thyroid tumors. TCRdb re-called the PCR reads with MiXCR. Here the sample spans over 45,000 clones, about 20% being singletons. Not a single patient had been given any form of treatment at any point before undergoing thyroid surgery. The sample was blood. The origin of the receptors is a male donor with papillary thyroid cancer or a benign thyroid nodule (not recorded which). Some clones in this sample may be carry-over from other donors' samples.

This clone has ten or more counts. The rearrangement uses TRBV27 and TRBJ2-7; TRBD2 might be the D (5 bases). CDR1 is MNHEY and CDR2 is SMNVEV in the germline V gene (reference sequence). The V and J ends lost 5 bases and 2 bases respectively, with 10 bases between them. This CDR3 region has 13 residues. Written as DNA, the CDR3 is TGTGCCAGCAGTCCGGACGGGACCTACGAGCAGTACTTC. This codes for CASSPDGTYEQYF.

V is TRBV3-1 and J is TRBJ2-7; D not certain. V gave up 6 bases and J gave up 4 bases, with 13 bases separating them. CDR1 is LGHDT and CDR2 is YNNKEL in the germline V gene (reference sequence). The CDR3 spans 13 residues. The CDR3 region is CASSSSVSYEQYF. CDR3 nucleotides: TGTGCCAGCAGTTCATCGGTATCGTACGAGCAGTACTTC.

The chain is built from TRBV5-1 and TRBJ2-1; 9 bases align to TRBD1. CDR3 size: 16 residues. The germline CDR1 and CDR2 sequences are SGHRS and YFSETQ. V was pared by 4 bases and J by 8 bases, with 13 bases of the junction left unmatched. The CDR3 nucleotides are TGCGCCAGCAGCCCCGAACAGGGGGCAAGATCCGATGAGCAGTTCTTC. Protein sequence: CASSPEQGARSDEQFF.

V gene TRBV30 combines with J gene TRBJ1-2; D gene unclear. Germline CDR1 reads GTSNPN; CDR2 reads SVGIG (reference sequence). This CDR3 has 15 residues. V lost 0 bases and J lost 4, with 15 bases in between. DNA for the CDR3: TGTGCCTGGAGTGTACAAGGAGGGCACCTCTATGGCTACACCTTC. Amino acid sequence: CAWSVQGGHLYGYTF.

This clone was picked up many times. The chain employs TRBV3-1 and TRBJ2-3; 9 positions match TRBD1. CDR3 size: 17 residues. V dropped 3 bases and J dropped 3; count of bases not matched to a gene: 10. Germline V gene data show CDR1 as LGHDT and CDR2 as YNNKEL (reference sequence). The chain's CDR3 is CASSHHPGQGTTDTQYF. The CDR3 coding sequence is TGTGCCAGCAGCCATCACCCGGGACAGGGTACGACAGATACGCAGTATTTT.

Many counts were recorded for this clone. Other DNA sequences in the sample encode the same CDR3. The chain joins TRBV7-3 to TRBJ1-1; the D gene is possibly TRBD1 (6 bases). This CDR3 is built from 15 residues. Germline CDR1 reads SGHTA; CDR2 reads FQGTGA. The V and J ends lost 2 bases and 4 bases respectively, with 14 bases between them. This CDR3 reads CASSLEGVRGTEAFF. For the CDR3, the DNA is TGTGCCAGCAGCTTAGAGGGGGTCAGGGGCACTGAAGCTTTCTTT.

This clone was seen many times. The CDR3 loop reads CASSLGGSGNTIYF. CDR3 DNA sequence: TGTGCCAGCAGCTTGGGGGGCTCTGGAAACACCATATATTTT. This chain joins TRBV12-3 or TRBV12-4 and TRBJ1-3; D possibly corresponds to TRBD1 (5 bases). The V gene lost 6 bases and the J gene lost 0 bases, with 9 bases spanning the gap. The CDR3 totals 14 residues.

In this sample, this clone turned up a few times. The chain combines TRBV6-1 with TRBJ1-5; unclear D gene. The CDR3 sequence is 15 residues long. The germline CDR1 and CDR2 sequences are MNHNS and SASEGT. Trimming took off 6 bases at V and 5 bases at J, with 17 bases between the two ends. The DNA of the CDR3 is TGTGCCAGCAGAACACACACCTATTGGTATCAGCCCCAGCATTTT. Its protein is CASRTHTYWYQPQHF.

The rearrangement uses TRBV13 and TRBJ2-1, with unresolved D. V lost 6 bases, J lost 2 bases, and 11 bases lay in between. The CDR3 runs to 14 residues. Germline V gene lookup returns CDR1 PRHDT and CDR2 FYEKMQ (reference sequence). The DNA for the CDR3 is TGTGCCAGCAGGACGGGCCCACCCTACAATGAGCAGTTCTTC. Its translation: CASRTGPPYNEQFF. The full variable domain, its missing parts supplied by reference TRBV13 and TRBJ2-1, is AAGVIQSPRHLIKEKRETATLKCYPIPRHDTVYWYQQGPGQDPQFLISFYEKMQSDKGSIPDRFSAQQFSDYHSELNMSSLELGDSALYFCASRTGPPYNEQFFGPGTRLTVL.

The chain links TRBV9 to TRBJ2-7; D unclear. CDR3 length: 13 residues. V dropped 0 bases and J dropped 2 bases, with 6 bases sitting between them. Germline values: CDR1 SGDLS, CDR2 YYNGEE. The CDR3 DNA reads as TGTGCCAGCAGCGTAGACGCCACCTACGAGCAGTACTTC. Protein product: CASSVDATYEQYF.

In this sample, this clone turned up many times. V gene TRBV7-9 combines with J gene TRBJ1-1; D is unclear. Trimming left V 2 bases short and J 4 bases short, with 8 bases between. The germline CDR1 and CDR2 sequences are SEHNR and FQNEAQ (reference sequence). The CDR3 covers 13 residues. CDR3 protein: CASSLSWGTEAFF. The CDR3 DNA reads as TGTGCCAGCAGCTTATCTTGGGGCACTGAAGCTTTCTTT.